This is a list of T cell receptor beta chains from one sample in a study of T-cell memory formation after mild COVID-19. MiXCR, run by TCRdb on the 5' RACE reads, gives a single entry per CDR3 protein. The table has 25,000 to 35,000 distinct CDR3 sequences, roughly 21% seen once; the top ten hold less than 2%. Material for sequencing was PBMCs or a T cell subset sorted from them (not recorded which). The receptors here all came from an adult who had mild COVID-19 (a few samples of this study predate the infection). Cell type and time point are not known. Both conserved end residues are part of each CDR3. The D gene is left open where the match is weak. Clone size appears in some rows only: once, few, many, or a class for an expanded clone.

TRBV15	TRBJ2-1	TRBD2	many	TGTGCCACCAGCAGTTCTAGCGGGAGACCCCAGTTCTTC	CATSSSSGRPQFF
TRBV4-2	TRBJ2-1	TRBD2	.	TGTGCCAGCAGCCCGACTAGCGGGAGGGCCCATGAGCAGTTCTTC	CASSPTSGRAHEQFF
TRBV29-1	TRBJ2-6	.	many	TGCAGCGTGGGGCCCCCTGGGGCCAACGTCCTGACTTTC	CSVGPPGANVLTF
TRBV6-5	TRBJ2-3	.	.	TGTGCCAGCAGTTACTTGTCCTCAAGGGGCACAGATACGCAGTATTTT	CASSYLSSRGTDTQYF
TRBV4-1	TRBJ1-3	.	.	TGCGCCAGCAGCCAGGGGATTGATGGAAACACCATATATTTT	CASSQGIDGNTIYF
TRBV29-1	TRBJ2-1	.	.	TGCAGCATCACCGGGACCCGGCCCCGAAATGAGCAGTTCTTC	CSITGTRPRNEQFF
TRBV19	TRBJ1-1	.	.	TGTGCCAGTCAGACCCGGGTGGGTGGTATCGCTGAAGCTTTCTTT	CASQTRVGGIAEAFF
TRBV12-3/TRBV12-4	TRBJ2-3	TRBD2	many	TGTGCCAGCAGTTCAGGAGCGGGGGGGCTTGGGGATACGCAGTATTTT	CASSSGAGGLGDTQYF
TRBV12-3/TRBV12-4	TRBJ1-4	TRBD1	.	TGTGCCAGCAGACCGGGACAGGGGAATGAAAAACTGTTTTTT	CASRPGQGNEKLFF
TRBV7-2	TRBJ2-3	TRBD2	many	TGTGCCAGCAGCTTAGGTTTAGCGGGGAGGGGAACAGATACGCAGTATTTT	CASSLGLAGRGTDTQYF
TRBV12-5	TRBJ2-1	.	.	TGTGCTAGTGGACCCTCCGGGGGCTCCTACAATGAGCAGTTCTTC	CASGPSGGSYNEQFF
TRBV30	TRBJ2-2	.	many	TGTGCCCGAGAGGCGGTCCCCGGGGAGCTGTTTTTT	CAREAVPGELFF
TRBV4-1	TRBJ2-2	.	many	TGCGCCAGCAGCCAACCCCCCTCCGGGACCATGAACACCGGGGAGCTGTTTTTT	CASSQPPSGTMNTGELFF
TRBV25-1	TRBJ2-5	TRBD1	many	TGTGCCAGCAGTGATCCCCGACAGGGAATTGTGCGAGAGACCCAGTACTTC	CASSDPRQGIVRETQYF
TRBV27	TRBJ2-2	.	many	TGTGCCAGCGGTTTAGTTTCTTCCGGGGAGCTGTTTTTT	CASGLVSSGELFF
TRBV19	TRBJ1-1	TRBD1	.	TGTGCCAGTAGTCCATGGGGACAGGGGCACACTGAAGCTTTCTTT	CASSPWGQGHTEAFF
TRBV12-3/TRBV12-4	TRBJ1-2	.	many	TGTGCCAGCAGCCCCGGGTATGGCTACACCTTC	CASSPGYGYTF
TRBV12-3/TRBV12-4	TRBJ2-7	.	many	TGTGCCAGCAGTCCCGGACTGCAAACCTACGAGCAGTACTTC	CASSPGLQTYEQYF
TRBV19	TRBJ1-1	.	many	TGTGCCAGTAGTAAGGAGGGGAGGATCACTGAAGCTTTCTTT	CASSKEGRITEAFF
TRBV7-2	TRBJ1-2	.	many	TGTGCCAGTACCCGGACAGTAGTAACGAACTATGGCTACACCTTC	CASTRTVVTNYGYTF
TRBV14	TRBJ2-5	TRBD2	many	TGTGCCAGCAGCCAAGATCCTAGCGGGCTGGGGAGTCCTCAGGTTGAAAGAGAGACCCAGTACTTC	CASSQDPSGLGSPQVERETQYF
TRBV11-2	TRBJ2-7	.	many	TGTGCCAGCAGCTTAGGACACCTCAATCTCTACGGGCAGTACTTC	CASSLGHLNLYGQYF
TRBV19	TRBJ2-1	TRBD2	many	TGTGCCAGTAGTATGGGCGGGAGGGGGTCCTACAATGAGCAGTTCTTC	CASSMGGRGSYNEQFF
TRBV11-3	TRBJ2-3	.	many	TGTGCCAGCAGCTTATCACCCCCAACAGATACGCAGTATTTT	CASSLSPPTDTQYF
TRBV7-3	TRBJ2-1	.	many	TGTGCCAGCAGCTTATTCGCCACCGCTAACAGGGTCGTTGAGCAGTTCTTC	CASSLFATANRVVEQFF
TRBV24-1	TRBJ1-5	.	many	TGTGCCACCAGTGACCCCCGGTCGGAGTATGGATCGGGGGACGGCAATCAGCCCCAGCATTTT	CATSDPRSEYGSGDGNQPQHF
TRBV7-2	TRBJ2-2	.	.	TGTGCCAGCAGCTTAGGGCTAGCAGAACACACCGGGGAGCTGTTTTTT	CASSLGLAEHTGELFF
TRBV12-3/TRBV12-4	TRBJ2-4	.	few	TGTGCCAGCAGAAAAATTTCGGGAAACATTCAGTACTTC	CASRKISGNIQYF